A single sample gave rise to the 24 T cell receptor beta chains below, sequenced in a study of T cell responses to AZD1222 COVID-19 vaccine. Profiling relied on immunoSEQ multiplex PCR, and the TCRdb table lists in-frame clones only, not all of them. The table shows under 150,000 clones, with less than 95% occurring only once. Sequenced material: peripheral blood, taken on day 0 of AZD1222 vaccination. The receptors originated from an adult in good health.

The CDR3 region is CASSLTWAGVVDTQYF. For the CDR3, the DNA is TGTGCCAGCAGCTTAACGTGGGCGGGAGTAGTAGATACGCAGTATTTT. V is TRBV13 and J is TRBJ2-3, with 7 bases matching TRBD2. Per the germline V gene, CDR1 is PRHDT and CDR2 is FYEKMQ (reference sequence). With 2 bases clipped from V and 5 bases from J, the junction kept 10 bases outside the gene matches. The CDR3 has 16 amino acids.

This clone has just a few counts. J is TRBJ1-6 and V is TRBV6-6; no reliable D call. Trimming shortened V by 6 bases and J by 0 bases, and 6 bases separated the two germline ends. From germline, CDR1 is MNHNY and CDR2 SVGAGI (reference sequence). CDR3 length: 14 amino acids. CDR3 sequence (DNA): TGTGCCAGCAGCCGGAGCTCCTATAATTCACCCCTCCACTTT. This translates into CASSRSSYNSPLHF.

The chain carries TRBV10-1 and TRBJ2-5; unclear D gene. Trimming removed 4 bases at V and 5 bases at J, with 11 bases between. Germline assignment: CDR1 WNHNN and CDR2 SYGVQD (reference sequence). The length of the CDR3 is 13 residues. In DNA, the CDR3 is TGCGCCAGCAGTGCTCAGCGTAGGGAGACCCAGTACTTC. This gives the protein CASSAQRRETQYF.

J is TRBJ2-3 and V is TRBV19; TRBD2 aligns across 12 bases. The germline CDR1 and CDR2 sequences are LNHDA and SQIVND (reference sequence). V lost 9 bases to trimming and J lost 2 bases; unmatched junction nucleotides: 6. This CDR3 has 15 amino acids. The CDR3 reads CASQGLAGPTDTQYF. The CDR3 DNA reads as TGTGCCAGCCAAGGACTAGCGGGACCCACAGATACGCAGTATTTT.

The chain is built from TRBV29-1 and TRBJ1-2; TRBD1 aligns across 7 bases. The V segment lost 5 bases and the J segment 3 bases; nucleotides outside the gene matches: 18. The CDR3 spans 17 residues. Germline V lookup: CDR1 SQVTM, CDR2 ANQGSEA. The CDR3 DNA reads TGCAGCGTTACCGGGACAGCTGATTTTAGAACTTACTATGGCTACACCTTC. It translates to CSVTGTADFRTYYGYTF. The whole variable domain, remainder taken from reference TRBV29-1 and TRBJ1-2, is SAVISQKPSRDICQRGTSLTIQCQVDSQVTMMFWYRQQPGQSLTLIATANQGSEATYESGFVIDKFPISRPNLTFSTLTVSNMSPEDSSIYLCSVTGTADFRTYYGYTFGSGTRLTVV.

The chain recombines TRBV11-2 with TRBJ2-3; D not certain. Germline V CDR1 and CDR2: SGHAT, FQNNGV. With 1 base removed from V and 0 bases from J, the gap between germline ends came to 8 bases. The length of the CDR3 is 15 residues. The CDR3 spells CASSLGLGSTDTQYF. CDR3 DNA sequence: TGTGCCAGCAGCTTAGGGTTAGGAAGCACAGATACGCAGTATTTT.

This chain joins TRBV7-2 and TRBJ2-1; 12 nucleotides align to TRBD2. CDR1 and CDR2 (germline): SGHTA, FQGNSA. V lost 8 bases, J lost 7 bases, and 3 bases stayed unmatched. The CDR3 sequence is 13 residues long. In DNA form, the CDR3 reads TGTGCCAGCCAGACTAGCGGGAGAAATGAGCAGTTCTTC. Translated: CASQTSGRNEQFF.

The V call is TRBV6-5, the J call TRBJ2-4; D uncertain. Germline V lookup: CDR1 MNHEY, CDR2 SVGAGI. The CDR3 is made up of 11 amino acids. V shed 3 bases and J shed 7 bases, with 4 bases lying between them. The CDR3 DNA reads TGTGCCAGCAGTTATGGGAACATTCAGTACTTC. Translated, it gives CASSYGNIQYF.

This clone was observed a single time. V is TRBV5-6 and J is TRBJ1-2; the match to TRBD1 covers 9 bases. Germline trimming cut 5 bases from V and 7 bases from J; bases unmatched to any gene: 9. Germline loops: CDR1 SGHDT, CDR2 YYEEEE. The length of the CDR3 is 14 residues. As DNA, the CDR3 is TGTGCCAGCAGAAAACAGGGGGCTTCCTTTGGCTACACCTTC. Its translation is CASRKQGASFGYTF. The full variable domain, completed using reference TRBV5-6 and TRBJ1-2, is DAGVTQSPTHLIKTRGQQVTLRCSPKSGHDTVSWYQQALGQGPQFIFQYYEEEERQRGNFPDRFSGHQFPNYSSELNVNALLLGDSALYLCASRKQGASFGYTFGSGTRLTVV.

This clone has just a few counts. This chain uses TRBV5-5 with TRBJ2-7; D may correspond to TRBD1 or TRBD2 (5 bases each). Trimming took 3 bases from V and 7 from J, leaving 14 bases between them. This CDR3 is built from 13 residues. The germline gives CDR1 SGHKS, CDR2 YYEKEE (reference sequence). CDR3 amino acids: CASSSLGDREQYF. The DNA for the CDR3 is TGTGCCAGCAGCTCCCTCGGGGACCGGGAGCAGTACTTC. The full variable domain, with the rest looked up from reference TRBV5-5 and TRBJ2-7, is DAGVTQSPTHLIKTRGQQVTLRCSPISGHKSVSWYQQVLGQGPQFIFQYYEKEERGRGNFPDRFSARQFPNYSSELNVNALLLGDSALYLCASSSLGDREQYFGPGTRLTVT.

This chain joins TRBV12-5 and TRBJ2-3; 12 bases are a match to TRBD2. CDR3 size: 14 residues. The junction had 8 bases not matched to a gene; V was cut back by 7 bases and J by 9 bases. The germline CDR1 and CDR2 sequences are LGHNT and FRNRAP. The CDR3 DNA follows: TGTGCTAGTGCCCTGACTAGCGGGAGTTCAACGCAGTATTTT. Residues: CASALTSGSSTQYF.

This chain's CDR3 is CASSLRTSGHAPYEQYF. CDR3 in DNA: TGTGCCAGCAGTTTAAGGACTAGCGGACACGCCCCCTACGAGCAGTACTTC. V gene TRBV27 combines with J gene TRBJ2-7; 10 bases are a match to TRBD2. Unmatched junction bases numbered 9, after V lost 2 bases and J lost 2 bases. The CDR3 runs 17 residues. CDR1 is MNHEY and CDR2 is SMNVEV in the germline V gene (reference sequence).

The genes are TRBV27 and TRBJ2-1, with D tentatively TRBD2 (6 bases). The CDR3 spans 15 residues. V was cut by 6 bases and J by 4 bases, with 16 bases left in between. In germline, CDR1 is MNHEY, CDR2 SMNVEV (reference sequence). CDR3 protein: CASSPWGEKYNEQFF. As DNA, the CDR3 is TGTGCCAGCAGCCCCTGGGGGGAGAAGTACAATGAGCAGTTCTTC.

This chain uses TRBV2 with TRBJ1-5; no firm D call. Germline CDR1 SNHLY, CDR2 FYNNEI. V lost 0 bases to trimming and J lost 7 bases, with 10 bases between them. This CDR3 has 14 residues. The CDR3 DNA follows: TGTGCCAGCAGTGAAGCAAGTAGAGAACAGCCCCAGCATTTT. Its protein is CASSEASREQPQHF.

The rearrangement links TRBV27 to TRBJ2-5, with TRBD2 identical over 7 bases. J lost 7 bases, V lost 5 bases, and 4 bases had no gene match. CDR3 size: 12 residues. Per germline, CDR1 MNHEY and CDR2 SMNVEV (reference sequence). As DNA, the CDR3 is TGTGCCAGCAGTGCCCCTAGCGGGACCCAGTACTTC. Translation gives CASSAPSGTQYF.

The chain uses TRBV25-1 and TRBJ1-1; 8 positions agree with TRBD1. Germline V lookup: CDR1 MGHDK, CDR2 SYGVNS. V was pared by 8 bases and J by 8 bases, with 10 bases of the junction left unmatched. This CDR3 region has 13 residues. Here the CDR3 reads CASQGQGWAEAFF. CDR3 DNA: TGTGCCAGCCAAGGACAGGGATGGGCAGAAGCTTTCTTT.

The rearrangement uses TRBV4-3 and TRBJ2-1; 11 bases align to TRBD2. Germline values: CDR1 LGHNA, CDR2 YSLEER. The CDR3 loop spans 14 amino acids. J lost 9 bases, V lost 4 bases, and 5 bases had no gene match. As DNA, the CDR3 is TGCGCCAGCAGCCTACTAGCGGGAGAGGGTGAGCAGTTCTTC. Protein product: CASSLLAGEGEQFF.

The chain is built from TRBV14 and TRBJ2-5; D may be TRBD1 (6 bases). Trimming removed 1 base from V and 5 bases from J, with 14 bases in between. Germline V lookup: CDR1 SGHDN, CDR2 FVKESK. The CDR3 is 15 amino acids. CDR3 region: CASSQVAGARETQYF. The CDR3 coding sequence is TGTGCCAGCAGCCAAGTCGCAGGGGCACGGGAGACCCAGTACTTC.

The chain combines TRBV7-7 with TRBJ1-4; 7 bases align to TRBD1. The germline gives CDR1 SSHAT, CDR2 FNYEAQ (reference sequence). The junction had 8 bases not matched to a gene; V was cut back by 2 bases and J by 8 bases. CDR3 length equals 15 residues. For the CDR3, the DNA is TGTGCCAGCAGCTTAAGCGCGACAGGGAGCGAAAAACTGTTTTTT. Its protein product is CASSLSATGSEKLFF.

The V gene is TRBV6-5, the J gene TRBJ1-1; a possible D gene is TRBD1 (5 bases). The germline V gene has CDR1 MNHEY and CDR2 SVGAGI. This CDR3 contains 13 residues. With 6 bases removed from V and 1 base from J, the gap between germline ends came to 9 bases. The CDR3 reads CASRQVPNTEAFF. In nucleotides, the CDR3 is TGTGCCAGCAGACAGGTACCGAACACTGAAGCTTTCTTT.

V is TRBV23-1 and J is TRBJ1-5, with D maybe TRBD1 (6 bases). TRBV23-1 is treated as an ORF (open reading frame) with a function not yet certain. This CDR3 is built from 20 residues. Trimming removed 4 bases at V and 1 base at J, with 26 bases between. CDR3 protein: CASSLTSAGVPGLSNQPQHF. For the CDR3, the DNA is TGCGCCAGCAGTCTAACTAGTGCAGGGGTCCCAGGATTGAGCAATCAGCCCCAGCATTTT.

This clone is a singleton in its sample. This sequence joins TRBV7-8 and TRBJ2-3; 9 nucleotides match TRBD2. Germline V gives CDR1 SGHVS, CDR2 FQNEAQ. The V segment lost 7 bases and the J segment 2 bases; nucleotides outside the gene matches: 16. The CDR3 sequence is 18 residues long. Here the CDR3 reads CASTLSGLAGPYTDTQYF. CDR3 DNA sequence: TGTGCCAGCACCCTCTCCGGGCTAGCGGGACCTTACACAGATACGCAGTATTTT.

As for this clone: Relative to the germline gene, one junction end is altered; a read error may explain this. The rearrangement links TRBV9 to TRBJ2-3; TRBD2 is a possible D gene (6 bases). From germline, CDR1 is SGDLS and CDR2 YYNGEE. The CDR3 extends over 15 amino acids. The CDR3 coding sequence is TGTGCCAGCAGCCCGGGAGCGGTAGGCACGGATACGCAGTATTTT. Protein product: CASSPGAVGTDTQYF. Combining the CDR3 with reference TRBV9 and TRBJ2-3 gives the whole variable domain DSGVTQTPKHLITATGQRVTLRCSPRSGDLSVYWYQQSLDQGLQFLIQYYNGEERAKGNILERFSAQQFPDLHSELNLSSLELGDSALYFCASSPGAVGTDTQYFGPGTRLTVL.

The chain links TRBV7-9 to TRBJ1-5; D is perhaps TRBD1 (6 bases). The CDR3 contains 15 residues. Trimming pared 1 base from V and 4 bases from J, leaving 11 bases between. Germline V gene lookup returns CDR1 SEHNR and CDR2 FQNEAQ (reference sequence). This CDR3 reads CASSLGAGENQPQHF. Here the CDR3 DNA reads TGTGCCAGCAGCTTAGGGGCAGGGGAAAATCAGCCCCAGCATTTT.